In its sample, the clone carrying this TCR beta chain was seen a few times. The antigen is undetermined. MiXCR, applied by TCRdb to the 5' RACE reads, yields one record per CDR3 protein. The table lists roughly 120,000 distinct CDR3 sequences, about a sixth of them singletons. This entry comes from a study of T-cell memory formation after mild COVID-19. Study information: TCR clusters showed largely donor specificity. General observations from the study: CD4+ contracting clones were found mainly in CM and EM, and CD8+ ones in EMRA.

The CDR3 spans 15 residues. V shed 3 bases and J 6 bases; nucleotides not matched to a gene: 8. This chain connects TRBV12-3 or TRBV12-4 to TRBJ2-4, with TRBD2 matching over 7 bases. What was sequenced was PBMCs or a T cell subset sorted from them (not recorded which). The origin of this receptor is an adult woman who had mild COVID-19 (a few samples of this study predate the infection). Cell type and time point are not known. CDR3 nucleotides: TGTGCCAGCAGTTTCGGGGGGTTTTCGGGAAACATTCAGTACTTC. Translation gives CASSFGGFSGNIQYF.